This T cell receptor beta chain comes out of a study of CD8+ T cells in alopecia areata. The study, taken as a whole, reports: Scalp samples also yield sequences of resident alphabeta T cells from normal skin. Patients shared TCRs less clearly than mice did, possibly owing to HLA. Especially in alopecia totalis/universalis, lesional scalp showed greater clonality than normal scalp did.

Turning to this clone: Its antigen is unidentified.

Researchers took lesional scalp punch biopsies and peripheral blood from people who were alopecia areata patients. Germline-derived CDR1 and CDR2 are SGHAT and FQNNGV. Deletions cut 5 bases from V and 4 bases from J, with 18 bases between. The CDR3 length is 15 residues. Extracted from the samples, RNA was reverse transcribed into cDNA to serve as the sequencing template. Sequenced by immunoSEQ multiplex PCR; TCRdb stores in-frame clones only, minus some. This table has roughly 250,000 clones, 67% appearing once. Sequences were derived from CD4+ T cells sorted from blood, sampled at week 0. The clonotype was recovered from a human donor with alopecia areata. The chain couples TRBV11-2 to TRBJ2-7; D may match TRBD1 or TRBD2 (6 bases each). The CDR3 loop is CASSHIGGKAYEQYF. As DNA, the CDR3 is TGTGCCAGCAGCCATATAGGGGGGAAGGCTTACGAGCAGTACTTC. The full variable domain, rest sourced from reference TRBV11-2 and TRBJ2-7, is EAGVAQSPRYKIIEKRQSVAFWCNPISGHATLYWYQQILGQGPKLLIQFQNNGVVDDSQLPKDRFSAERLKGVDSTLKIQPAKLEDSAVYLCASSHIGGKAYEQYFGPGTRLTVT.